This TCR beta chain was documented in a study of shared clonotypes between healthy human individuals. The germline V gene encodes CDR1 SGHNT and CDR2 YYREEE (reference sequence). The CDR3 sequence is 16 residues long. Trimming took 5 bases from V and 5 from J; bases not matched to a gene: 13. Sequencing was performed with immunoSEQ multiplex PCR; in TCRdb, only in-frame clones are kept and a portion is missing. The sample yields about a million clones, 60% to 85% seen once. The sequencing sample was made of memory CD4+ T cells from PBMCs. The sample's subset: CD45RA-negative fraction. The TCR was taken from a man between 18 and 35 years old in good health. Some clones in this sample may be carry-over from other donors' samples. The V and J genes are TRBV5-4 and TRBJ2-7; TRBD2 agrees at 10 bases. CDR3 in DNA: TGTGCCAGCAGTATTCGGACGAGCGGGAGGGTCGACGAGCAGTACTTC. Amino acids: CASSIRTSGRVDEQYF. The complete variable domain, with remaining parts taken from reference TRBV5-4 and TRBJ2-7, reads ETGVTQSPTHLIKTRGQQVTLRCSSQSGHNTVSWYQQALGQGPQFIFQYYREEENGRGNFPPRFSGLQFPNYSSELNVNALELDDSALYLCASSIRTSGRVDEQYFGPGTRLTVT.